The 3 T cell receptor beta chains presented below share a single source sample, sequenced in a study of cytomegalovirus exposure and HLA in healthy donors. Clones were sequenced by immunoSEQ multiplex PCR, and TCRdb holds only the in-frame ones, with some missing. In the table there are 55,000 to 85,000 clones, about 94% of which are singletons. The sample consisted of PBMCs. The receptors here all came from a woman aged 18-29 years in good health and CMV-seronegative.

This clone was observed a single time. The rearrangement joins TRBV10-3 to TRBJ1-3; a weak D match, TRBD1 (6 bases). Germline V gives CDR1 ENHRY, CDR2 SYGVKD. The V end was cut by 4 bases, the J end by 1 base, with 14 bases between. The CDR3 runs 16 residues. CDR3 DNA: TGTGCCATCAGTGCAATGGACAGCGCATCTGGAAACACCATATATTTT. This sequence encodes CAISAMDSASGNTIYF.

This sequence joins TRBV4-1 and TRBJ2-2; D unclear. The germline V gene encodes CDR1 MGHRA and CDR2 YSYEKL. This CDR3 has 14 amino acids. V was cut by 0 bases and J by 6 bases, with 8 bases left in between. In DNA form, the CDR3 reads TGCGCCAGCAGCCAAGATCGCGCTGCCGGGGAGCTGTTTTTT. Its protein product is CASSQDRAAGELFF.

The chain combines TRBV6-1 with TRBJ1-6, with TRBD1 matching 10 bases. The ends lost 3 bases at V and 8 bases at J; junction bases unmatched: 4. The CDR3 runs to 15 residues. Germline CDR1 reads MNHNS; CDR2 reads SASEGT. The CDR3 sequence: CASSDQGQGYSPLHF. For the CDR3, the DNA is TGTGCCAGCAGTGACCAGGGACAGGGGTATTCACCCCTCCACTTT.